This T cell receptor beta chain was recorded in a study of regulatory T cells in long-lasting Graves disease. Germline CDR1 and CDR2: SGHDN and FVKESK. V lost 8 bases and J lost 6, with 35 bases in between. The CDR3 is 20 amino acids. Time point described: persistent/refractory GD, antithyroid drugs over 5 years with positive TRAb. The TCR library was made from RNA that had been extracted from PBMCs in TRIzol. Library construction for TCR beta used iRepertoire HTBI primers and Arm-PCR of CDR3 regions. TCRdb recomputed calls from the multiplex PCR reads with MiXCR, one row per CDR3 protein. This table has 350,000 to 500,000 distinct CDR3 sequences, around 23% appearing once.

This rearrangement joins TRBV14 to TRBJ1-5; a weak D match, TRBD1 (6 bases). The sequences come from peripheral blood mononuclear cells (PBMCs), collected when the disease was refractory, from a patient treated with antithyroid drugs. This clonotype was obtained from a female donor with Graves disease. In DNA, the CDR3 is TGTGCCAGCCGCAAAAAATACATAATTAATTCGGGGGCTCCAGCTCAGCCCCAGCATTTT. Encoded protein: CASRKKYIINSGAPAQPQHF.